This T cell receptor (beta chain) originates from a study of breast tumors, draining lymph nodes, adjacent tissues (dated by TCRdb to 2016 to 2018). About the investigation overall: TCR beta repertoires were compared across tumor, adjacent nontumor tissue and axillary lymph nodes obtained from breast cancer patients. In human breast cancer, the study set out to assess how tumor, surrounding tissue and draining lymph node repertoires relate to one another and whether T cells might be exchanged between them.

The data were produced on an Illumina HiSeq 2000. TCR beta chain libraries were generated through multiplex PCR amplification. The amplified TCR beta chain products were analyzed by high-throughput sequencing. TCRdb itself trimmed the public reads at Q25 with fastp, ran MiXCR and retained productive beta chains. Identical CDR3 proteins give one entry, which carries the most common genes and DNA. In all, the sample holds about 230,000 distinct CDR3 sequences, and 32% of those were seen once. Jointly, the top ten make up about 1.4% of the sample. Lymph node samples came from the axillary draining lymph nodes of breast cancer patients. Summary of the overall study and its limitations: Tumor T-cell repertoires showed less diversity than lymph node repertoires and more diversity than nontumor tissue repertoires, and tumor T-cell repertoires showed preferential V and J gene usage. The similarity between tumor and nontumor tissue repertoires was significantly greater in luminal-like breast cancer than in basal-like breast cancer. Rather than being directly demonstrated, the conclusion that tumor T cells originate in lymph nodes was presented as consistent with a hypothesis. The data were considered consistent with the idea that most tumor T cells come from the lymph node and then expand in tumor tissue.

To note about this clonotype: No antigen is known for it. No base quality information exists; no much larger clone differs at one position.

Trimming leaves V shorter by 2 bases and J shorter by 6 bases, with the junction holding 13 bases beyond the gene matches. The CDR3 measures 16 amino acids from cysteine to phenylalanine. This entry keeps only the CDR3 DNA: 48 bases, framed from base 1. CDR1 and CDR2, looked up from the germline V gene (reference sequence), are MNHEY and SMNVEV. The TCR sequence derives from a female donor with breast cancer. Some clones in this sample may be carry-over from other donors' samples. Here the chain combines TRBV27 and TRBJ2-7, with 7 middle bases fitting TRBD2. Source material: axillary lymph node tissue. In nucleotides, the sequence is TGTGCCAGCAGTTTAATAGGGGTGGGGACTACCTGCGAGCAGTACTTC. Translated, this gives CASSLIGVGTTCEQYF.